This TCR beta chain was sequenced in a study of T cell clones after liver transplantation. Study information: Post-transplant blood was tracked for graft-donor-reactive T cell clones identified in a pre-transplant mixed lymphocyte reaction.

The germline gives CDR1 SEHNR, CDR2 FQNEAQ (reference sequence). V trimming: 5 bases; J trimming: 5 bases; junction bases outside the gene matches: 2. The length of the CDR3 is 13 residues. Broader study findings: Graft donor-reactive T cells may have migrated into the graft rather than being deleted. A significant post-transplant drop in circulating graft-donor-reactive CD4 TCRbeta sequences occurred in most of the 8 subjects.

Sequenced by immunoSEQ multiplex PCR; TCRdb stores in-frame clones only, minus some. In the table there are some 80,000 clones, 84% of which are singletons. About this clone: Its specificity is not known.

The specimen comprised CD4+ T cells from blood, sampled about 50 months after liver transplant. The gene calls are TRBV7-9 and TRBJ2-5; 10 bases are shared with TRBD1. This clonotype originated in a human patient who received a liver transplant. The graft donor may have contributed some T cells. CDR3 region: CASSRTGGETQYF. CDR3 DNA sequence: TGTGCCAGCAGCAGGACAGGGGGGGAGACCCAGTACTTC.